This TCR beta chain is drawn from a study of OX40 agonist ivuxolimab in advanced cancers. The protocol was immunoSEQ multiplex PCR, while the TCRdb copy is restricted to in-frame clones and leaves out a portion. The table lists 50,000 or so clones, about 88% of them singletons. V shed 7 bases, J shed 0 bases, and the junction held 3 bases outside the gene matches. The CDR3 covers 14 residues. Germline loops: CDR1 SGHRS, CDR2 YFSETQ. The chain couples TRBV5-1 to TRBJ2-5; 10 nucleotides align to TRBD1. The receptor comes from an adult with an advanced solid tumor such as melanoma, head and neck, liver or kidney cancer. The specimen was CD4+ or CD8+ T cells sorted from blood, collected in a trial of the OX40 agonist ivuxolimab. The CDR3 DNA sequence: TGCGCCAGCTCCGGGACAGGGGACCAAGAGACCCAGTACTTC. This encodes CASSGTGDQETQYF.